This T cell receptor (beta chain) was captured by sequencing in a study of OX40 agonist ivuxolimab in advanced cancers. The table came from immunoSEQ multiplex PCR; TCRdb's copy has only in-frame clones and leaves some out. The sample contains about 91,000 clones, roughly 80% of which appear only once. In germline, CDR1 is MNHEY, CDR2 SVGAGI. V was trimmed by 0 bases and J by 5 bases, leaving 8 bases between them. This CDR3 has 14 residues. The sequences come from CD4+ or CD8+ T cells sorted from blood, collected in a trial of the OX40 agonist ivuxolimab. The genes are TRBV6-5 and TRBJ2-1; D is unclear. The TCR originated in an adult with an advanced solid tumor such as melanoma, head and neck, liver or kidney cancer. The DNA for the CDR3 is TGTGCCAGCAGTTACTCCGGCAGAGACAATGAGCAGTTCTTC. Translation gives CASSYSGRDNEQFF.